This T cell receptor (beta chain) was identified during a study of blood T cell repertoires in COVID-19. Study as a whole: Nucleic acid was either cDNA or gDNA, and it came from T cells, B-cell-depleted T cells, or PBMCs.

Authors' methods: It was from reference gene primer amplification that nucleated cell counts were estimated. Measured with immunoSEQ multiplex PCR; TCRdb has only the in-frame clones, and not every one. That table gives V, J and clone size, and the DNA gave D and trimming. The data contain fewer than 200,000 clones, more than 85% of them singletons. The sequence derives from a woman older than 75 with COVID-19, enrolled during active disease. Source material: peripheral blood.

The CDR3 bases are TGTGCCAGCAGCTGGGGACAGGAAGCTTTCTTT. Its translation: CASSWGQEAFF. The V and J genes are TRBV5-6 and TRBJ1-1, with TRBD1 identical over 7 bases. The CDR3 sequence is 11 residues long. Per germline, CDR1 SGHDT and CDR2 YYEEEE. The V and J ends lost 3 bases and 8 bases, in that order; junction bases with no gene match: 1.